This entry describes one T cell receptor (beta chain). A few counts support this clonotype. Its antigen remains undetermined. No much larger clone is present one base from it, and per-base qualities are unavailable. The treatment or condition label, read with the paper, signifies: 10-day PBMC culture with coronavirus spike peptide pools or control peptides (ViraFEST assay). CD4+ T cells from unexposed donors were collected before the COVID-19 pandemic (2011-2018). The ViraFEST assay was used in the study, in which antigen-specific T cells were expanded with peptide pools and expanded clonotypes were subsequently identified by TCR sequencing. PBMCs were cultured at around 2 million per well in IMDM supplemented with approximately 5.4% human AB serum and 10 IU/ml IL-2, with approximately 9.5 ug/ml peptide pools added. Half of the culture medium was replaced with fresh IL-2-containing medium on days 3 and 7. After approximately 11 days of culture, CD4+ T cells were isolated by negative selection with the EasySep CD4+ T cell isolation kit. Unexposed donor CD4+ T cells were tested for reactivity to SARS-CoV-2 S and N and four common cold coronavirus spike pools, as cell number allowed. Ficoll-Paque Plus gradient centrifugation was used to isolate PBMCs from whole blood, and the isolated PBMCs were then either used fresh or cryopreserved at -140C. Culture conditions were generally each tested in triplicate wells. The leukapheresis product for the unexposed donors was obtained through commercial purchase.

Libraries were built with PCR. At the Johns Hopkins FTIC core, DNA from the cultured CD4+ T cells underwent TCR sequencing with the Oncomine TCR Beta short-read assay. The QIAamp micro DNA kit was used to extract genomic DNA from the cultured CD4+ T cells. Oncomine TCR Beta libraries from cultured CD4+ T cells were pooled with unique dual indexes and sequenced on an Illumina iSeq 100. The published analysis was carried out like this. Non-productive sequences were removed, and CDR3s that did not start with C, did not end with F or W, or were shorter than 7 amino acids were discarded. Antigen-specific clonotypes were identified with the MANAFEST web application by comparing peptide-stimulated wells with reference and other culture wells. To be called positive, a clone needed an FDR below 0.05, an odds ratio above 5, and a productive frequency above 0.1% in at least two of three replicate wells. Clonotypes that were significantly expanded in both SARS-CoV-2 spike wells and at least one common cold coronavirus spike condition were defined as cross-reactive. CDR3 homology was assessed with Levenshtein distances (stringdist) and unrooted phylogenetic trees (ape) in R version 3.6.1. TCRdb reran the public reads through fastp at Q25 and MiXCR, keeping productive beta chains. Rows matching on CDR3 protein sequence are summarized as one entry with the most common DNA and genes. The V and J calls come from TCRdb's annotation, not from the publication. The sample table holds about 9,600 distinct CDR3 sequences, of which around 40% were seen once. Of the sample, under 15% is held by the ten largest clones.

The sample comes from a study of vaccination and CD4 T cells after COVID-19 (dated by TCRdb to 2021 to 2024). Study-level background: In the convalescent cohort there were six males and four females, among whom were two Hispanic individuals, seven Caucasians, two Asians and one multiracial person. Two doses of either the Pfizer-BioNTech BNT162b2 vaccine (n=8) or the Moderna mRNA-1273 vaccine (n=2) were administered to participants. Post-COVID blood samples were collected from convalescent patients a median of roughly 100 days after diagnosis, with a range of about 30 to 161 days. Post-vaccine blood samples were obtained a median of about 77 days after the second vaccine dose, with a range of roughly 14 to 241 days. For stimulating the cultures, overlapping spike peptide pools were used, derived from SARS-CoV-2 as well as from the common cold coronaviruses HCoV-NL63, HCoV-OC43 and HCoV-229E. Control cultures received a CEFX viral epitope pool as the positive control, an HIV-1 Nef peptide pool as the negative control, or no peptide. In roughly nine COVID-19 convalescent patients and a few infection-naive healthy vaccine recipients, the spike-specific CD4+ TCR repertoire before mRNA vaccination was compared with the repertoire after mRNA vaccination. An earlier paper using these donors assessed, at the TCR clonotype level, memory CD4+ T cell crossreactivity between SARS-CoV-2 and common cold coronavirus spike proteins.

Study-wide findings and limitations: The number of convalescent patients in the study was relatively small, and the study did not examine early timepoints following natural infection. Although the median number of SARS-CoV-2-reactive clonotypes went up from around 19 after infection to some 37 after vaccination, the increase was not significant. In convalescent patients, nearly all vaccine-specific clones (304 of 307) were found to be mono-reactive for SARS-CoV-2 spike rather than cross-reactive with common cold coronaviruses. In convalescent patients, a median around 90% of post-vaccine SARS-CoV-2-reactive clones were detected only after vaccination, suggesting vaccine-specific priming.

This clonotype was obtained from a human donor in good health. The sample taken for sequencing was CD4+ T cells from blood, cultured in vitro.

In nucleotides, the sequence is TGTGCCAGCAGCCGTACTAGCGGGGGCTCCTACGAGCAGTACTTC. This sequence encodes CASSRTSGGSYEQYF. Rearrangement joined TRBV12-3 or TRBV12-4 to TRBJ2-7, with 11 bases in between that match TRBD2. Clipping removes 6 bases from V and 0 bases from J, with 4 as the unmatched junction base count. Inclusive of the bounding cysteine and phenylalanine, the CDR3 is 15 residues long. Of the read, only the CDR3 DNA is kept; its 45 bases are in frame from base 1.